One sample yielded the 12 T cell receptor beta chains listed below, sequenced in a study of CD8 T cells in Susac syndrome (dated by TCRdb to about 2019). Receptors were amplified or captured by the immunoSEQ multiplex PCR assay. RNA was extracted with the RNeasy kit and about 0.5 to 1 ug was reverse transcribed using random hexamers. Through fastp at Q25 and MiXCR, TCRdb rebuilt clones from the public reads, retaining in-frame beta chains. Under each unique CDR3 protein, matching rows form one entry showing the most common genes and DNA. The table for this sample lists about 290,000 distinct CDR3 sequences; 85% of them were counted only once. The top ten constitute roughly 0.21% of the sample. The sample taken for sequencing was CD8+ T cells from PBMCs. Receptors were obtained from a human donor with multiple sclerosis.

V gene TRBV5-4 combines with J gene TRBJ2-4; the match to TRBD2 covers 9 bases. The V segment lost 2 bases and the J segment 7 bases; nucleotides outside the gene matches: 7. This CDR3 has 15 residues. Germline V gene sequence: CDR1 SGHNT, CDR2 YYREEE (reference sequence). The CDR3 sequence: CASSFLAGALNIQYF. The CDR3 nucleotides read TGTGCCAGCAGCTTCTTAGCGGGAGCGTTGAACATTCAGTACTTC.

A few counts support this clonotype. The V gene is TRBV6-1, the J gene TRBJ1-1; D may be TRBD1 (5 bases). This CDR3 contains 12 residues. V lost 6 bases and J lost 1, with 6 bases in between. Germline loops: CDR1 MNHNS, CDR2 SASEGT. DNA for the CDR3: TGTGCCAGCAGGGACACGAACACTGAAGCTTTCTTT. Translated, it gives CASRDTNTEAFF.

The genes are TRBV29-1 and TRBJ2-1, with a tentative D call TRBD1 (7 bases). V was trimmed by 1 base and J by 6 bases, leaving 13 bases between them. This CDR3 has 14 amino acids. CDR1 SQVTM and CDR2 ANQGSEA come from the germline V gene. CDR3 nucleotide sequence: TGCAGCGTTGAAGGGCGGGGACAGCTCAATGAGCAGTTCTTC. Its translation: CSVEGRGQLNEQFF.

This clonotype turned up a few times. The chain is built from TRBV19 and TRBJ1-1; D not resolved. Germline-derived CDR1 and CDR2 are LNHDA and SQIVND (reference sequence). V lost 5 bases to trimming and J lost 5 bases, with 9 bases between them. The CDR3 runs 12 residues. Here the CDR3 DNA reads TGTGCCAGTAGTCTGGGTCAAACTGAAGCTTTCTTT. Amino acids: CASSLGQTEAFF.

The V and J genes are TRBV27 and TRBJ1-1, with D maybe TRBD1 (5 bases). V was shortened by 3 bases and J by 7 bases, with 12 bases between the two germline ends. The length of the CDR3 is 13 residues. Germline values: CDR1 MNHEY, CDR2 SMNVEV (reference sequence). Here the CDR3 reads CASSFLPGGEAFF. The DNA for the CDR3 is TGTGCCAGCAGTTTCTTACCCGGGGGTGAAGCTTTCTTT.

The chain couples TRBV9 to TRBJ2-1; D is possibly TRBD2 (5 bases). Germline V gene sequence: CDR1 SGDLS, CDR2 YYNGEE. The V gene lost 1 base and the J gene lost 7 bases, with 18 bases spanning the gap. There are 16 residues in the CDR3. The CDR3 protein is CASSVNPRTGYNEQFF. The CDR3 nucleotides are TGTGCCAGCAGCGTAAACCCGCGGACTGGTTATAATGAGCAGTTCTTC.

The CDR3, as DNA: TGTGCCAGCAGTTACTCGGCCCGGAGTGAGGGCTACACCTTC. Translation: CASSYSARSEGYTF. This rearrangement joins TRBV6-2 or TRBV6-3 to TRBJ1-2, with D hard to call. CDR3 length: 14 amino acids. The germline gives CDR1 MNHEY, CDR2 SVGEGT. Trimming shortened V by 0 bases and J by 8 bases, and 13 bases separated the two germline ends.

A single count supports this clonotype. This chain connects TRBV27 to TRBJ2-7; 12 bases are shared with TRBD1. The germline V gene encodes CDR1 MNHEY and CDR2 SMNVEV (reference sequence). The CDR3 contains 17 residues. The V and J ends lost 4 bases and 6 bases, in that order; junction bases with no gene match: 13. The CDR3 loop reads CASSSILAGQGAREQYF. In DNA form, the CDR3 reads TGTGCCAGCAGTTCAATTTTGGCGGGACAGGGGGCCCGCGAGCAGTACTTC.

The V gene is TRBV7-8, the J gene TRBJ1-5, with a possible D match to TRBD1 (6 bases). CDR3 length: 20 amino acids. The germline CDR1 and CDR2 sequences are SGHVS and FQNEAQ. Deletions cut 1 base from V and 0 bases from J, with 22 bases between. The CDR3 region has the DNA TGTGCCAGCAGCTTAGACGGACAGTGGAGGCTGGGGAATAGCAATCAGCCCCAGCATTTT. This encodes CASSLDGQWRLGNSNQPQHF.

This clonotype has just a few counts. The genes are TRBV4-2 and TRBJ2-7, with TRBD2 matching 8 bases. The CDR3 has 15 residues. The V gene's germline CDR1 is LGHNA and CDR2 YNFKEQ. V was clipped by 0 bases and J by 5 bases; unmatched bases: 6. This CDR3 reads CASSQDLPGGDEQYF. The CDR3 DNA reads TGTGCCAGCAGCCAAGACCTCCCGGGAGGGGACGAGCAGTACTTC.

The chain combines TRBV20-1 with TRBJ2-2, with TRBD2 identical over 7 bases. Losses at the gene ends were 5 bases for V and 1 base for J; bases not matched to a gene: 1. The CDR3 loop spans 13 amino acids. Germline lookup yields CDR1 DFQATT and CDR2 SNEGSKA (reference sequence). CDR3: CSAQRENTGELFF. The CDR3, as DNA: TGCAGTGCTCAGCGGGAGAACACCGGGGAGCTGTTTTTT.

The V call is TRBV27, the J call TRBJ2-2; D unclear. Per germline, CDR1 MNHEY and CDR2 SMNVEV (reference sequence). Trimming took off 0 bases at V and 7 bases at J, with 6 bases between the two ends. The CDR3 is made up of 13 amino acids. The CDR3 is CASSLSVIGELFF. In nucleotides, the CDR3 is TGTGCCAGCAGTTTATCGGTGATCGGGGAGCTGTTTTTT.